These 14 T cell receptor beta chains originate from one sample sequenced in a study of a mutant IDH1 vaccine in newly diagnosed glioma. Specified time point: week 35, safety follow-up. The vaccine gave 300 ug of a 20-mer mutant IDH1 peptide subcutaneously per dose. The repertoire was sequenced with immunoSEQ multiplex PCR; TCRdb's copy has only in-frame clones and lacks some. This table holds tens of thousands of clones, approximately 80% found once. Their cognate antigens are unknown. This sample comprised PBMCs, obtained from a glioma patient whose treatment included an IDH1 peptide vaccine. The receptor set was obtained from a woman between 18 and 29 years old with glioma.

This clone was counted between two and nine times. This chain uses TRBV4-3 with TRBJ1-3, with D perhaps TRBD1 (5 bases). V was shortened by 1 base and J by 0 bases, with 10 bases between the two germline ends. Looked up from germline, CDR1 is LGHNA and CDR2 is YSLEER. The CDR3 spans 16 residues. For the CDR3, the DNA is TGCGCCAGCAGCCAAGGATGGGGGACCTCTGGAAACACCATATATTTT. It codes for CASSQGWGTSGNTIYF.

This chain uses TRBV2 with TRBJ2-7, with a weak D call TRBD1 (6 bases). The CDR3 runs to 12 residues. The germline V gene encodes CDR1 SNHLY and CDR2 FYNNEI. V gave up 6 bases and J gave up 2 bases, with 8 bases separating them. The CDR3 region has the DNA TGTGCCAGCAGCGGGACACCCTACGAGCAGTACTTC. The encoded protein is CASSGTPYEQYF.

This clone was picked up a small number of times. The CDR3 here is CSARQGATEAFF. CDR3 DNA: TGCAGCGCTCGACAGGGGGCCACTGAAGCTTTCTTT. The rearrangement joins TRBV29-1 to TRBJ1-1, with 10 bases identical to TRBD1. CDR3 length: 12 amino acids. Germline V gene data show CDR1 as SQVTM and CDR2 as ANQGSEA. Trimming removed 7 bases from V and 4 bases from J; junction bases left unmatched: 3. The full variable domain, with the rest looked up from reference TRBV29-1 and TRBJ1-1, is SAVISQKPSRDICQRGTSLTIQCQVDSQVTMMFWYRQQPGQSLTLIATANQGSEATYESGFVIDKFPISRPNLTFSTLTVSNMSPEDSSIYLCSARQGATEAFFGQGTRLTVV.

The J gene is TRBJ2-1, the V gene TRBV19; tentative D call: TRBD1 (6 bases). The germline V and J ends were trimmed by 2 bases and 1 base, with 9 bases remaining between them. Germline CDR1 LNHDA, CDR2 SQIVND (reference sequence). The CDR3 is 15 residues long. The CDR3 sequence: CASSISDRSYNEQFF. The CDR3 region has the DNA TGTGCCAGTAGTATATCCGACAGGTCCTACAATGAGCAGTTCTTC. Using reference TRBV19 and TRBJ2-1 for the parts outside the CDR3, the full variable domain is DGGITQSPKYLFRKEGQNVTLSCEQNLNHDAMYWYRQDPGQGLRLIYYSQIVNDFQKGDIAEGYSVSREKKESFPLTVTSAQKNPTAFYLCASSISDRSYNEQFFGPGTRLTVL.

V usage is TRBV7-9 and J usage is TRBJ1-3; D unresolved. Germline CDR1 reads SEHNR; CDR2 reads FQNEAQ (reference sequence). This CDR3 region has 16 residues. V lost 3 bases and J 0 bases, leaving 12 bases between the germline ends. This CDR3 reads CASSLKDGRSGNTIYF. The DNA of the CDR3 is TGTGCCAGCAGCTTGAAAGATGGACGCTCTGGAAACACCATATATTTT.

V usage is TRBV10-2 and J usage is TRBJ2-1; 14 positions match TRBD2. The CDR3 runs 14 residues. Trimming cost V 9 bases and J 7 bases; bases outside gene matches: 5. Germline V CDR1 and CDR2: WSHSY, SAAADI. CDR3 DNA: TGCGCCAGTAGACTAGCGGGGGGGCAAAATGAGCAGTTCTTC. Residues: CASRLAGGQNEQFF.

The chain carries TRBV5-1 and TRBJ2-1; D gene ambiguous. This CDR3 comprises 15 residues. CDR1 is SGHRS and CDR2 is YFSETQ in the germline V gene. Trimming stripped 0 bases from V and 7 bases from J, with 14 bases between. The DNA of the CDR3 is TGCGCCAGCAGCTTGGCCACCGGGCTCCCGAATGAGCAGTTCTTC. Translating gives CASSLATGLPNEQFF.

This clone was found once. The V call is TRBV7-2, the J call TRBJ1-4; the match to TRBD1 covers 8 bases. The CDR3 length is 15 residues. Germline CDR1 is SGHTA and CDR2 is FQGNSA. The J segment lost 8 bases and the V segment lost 5 bases, leaving 10 bases of the junction unmatched. The CDR3 is CASSLRTGLGEKLFF. CDR3 nucleotide sequence: TGTGCCAGCAGCCTGCGGACAGGGCTTGGGGAAAAACTGTTTTTT.

Written as DNA, the CDR3 is TGTGCCAGCAGCTTAGTTGGTACAGCCGTCTATGGCTACACCTTC. It specifies CASSLVGTAVYGYTF. The chain links TRBV7-2 to TRBJ1-2, with D hard to call. CDR3 size: 15 residues. The ends were cut back, 1 base at V and 4 bases at J, with 13 bases in the middle. CDR1 and CDR2 (germline): SGHTA, FQGNSA.

This clone has just one count. The rearrangement uses TRBV6-5 and TRBJ1-2, with D unclear. The CDR3 runs to 14 residues. With 6 bases removed from V and 0 bases from J, the gap between germline ends came to 11 bases. Germline CDR1 is MNHEY and CDR2 is SVGAGI. CDR3 sequence (DNA): TGTGCCAGCAGAGTAGACGGAGCTAACTATGGCTACACCTTC. Its translation is CASRVDGANYGYTF.

This chain connects TRBV5-4 to TRBJ1-5; unclear D gene. This CDR3 comprises 14 residues. Germline V gene lookup returns CDR1 SGHNT and CDR2 YYREEE (reference sequence). Trimming took 1 base from V and 1 from J, leaving 6 bases between them. As DNA, the CDR3 is TGTGCCAGCAGCTTGTCGGGGAGCAATCAGCCCCAGCATTTT. Protein product: CASSLSGSNQPQHF.

The sample holds one count of this clone. J is TRBJ2-6 and V is TRBV10-1; TRBD2 matches at 7 bases. J was trimmed by 2 bases and V by 4 bases; bases with no gene match: 2. Germline V gives CDR1 WNHNN, CDR2 SYGVQD (reference sequence). The CDR3 has 15 residues. This CDR3 is CASSGGGAGANVLTF. The CDR3 DNA reads TGCGCCAGCAGTGGTGGGGGGGCTGGGGCCAACGTCCTGACTTTC.

This clone has only one observation. The V call is TRBV21-1, the J call TRBJ2-4; no check of the table's D call, TRBD2, against the DNA was made. TRBV21-1 is shown as a pseudogene. This CDR3 has 21 residues. The CDR3 protein is CASSPHKRTRTHILAKNIQYF. CDR3 nucleotide sequence: TGTGCCAGCAGCCCTCATAAGAGGACTAGGACGCATATTTTAGCCAAAAACATTCAGTACTTC.

This clone was seen only once. The chain carries TRBV7-8 and TRBJ1-2; no reliable D call. With 1 base removed from V and 5 bases from J, the gap between germline ends came to 14 bases. CDR3 length equals 15 residues. The V gene's germline CDR1 is SGHVS and CDR2 FQNEAQ. The CDR3 bases are TGTGCCAGCAGCTTAGGAAGGTTACGTCTATATGGCTACACCTTC. It specifies CASSLGRLRLYGYTF.